This section outlines one T cell receptor (beta chain) sequence together with its context. Its antigen remains unidentified. V shed 4 bases and J shed 3 bases, with 14 bases lying between them. Germline V gene lookup returns CDR1 SGHRS and CDR2 YFSETQ. The CDR3 sequence is 14 residues long. These data originate in a study of shared clonotypes between healthy human individuals. General observations from the study: What rarefaction showed was incomplete sorted-subset sequencing despite large depth.

Donors included only healthy HIV-negative adults lacking recent acute infections or vaccinations. An assay was performed, and its level was deep. The repertoire was sequenced with immunoSEQ multiplex PCR; TCRdb's copy has only in-frame clones and lacks some. The sample includes a few million clones, approximately 92% seen only once; the top ten take 0.13% to 0.15%. The sample was naive CD4+ T cells sorted from blood. Subset specified: CD45RA+ positively selected. The TCR sequence derives from a young man in good health. The V gene is TRBV5-1, the J gene TRBJ2-7; D might be TRBD2 (8 bases). For the CDR3, the DNA is TGCGCCAGCAGCCGGGGGGGACAGAACTACGAGCAGTACTTC. It is translated as CASSRGGQNYEQYF.